The 24 T cell receptor beta chains below come from one sample, sequenced in a study of T cell responses to AZD1222 COVID-19 vaccine. Sequenced by immunoSEQ multiplex PCR; TCRdb stores in-frame clones only, minus some. The sample holds more than 150,000 clones; about 90% are singletons and the top ten take roughly 0.49%. The material was peripheral blood, obtained on day 0 of AZD1222 vaccination. The source of these receptors is an adult in good health.

For this clone: A read error may produce the germline difference seen at one junction end. The rearrangement joins TRBV7-2 to TRBJ2-1; a possible D gene is TRBD2 (6 bases). The CDR3 consists of 13 residues. CDR1 and CDR2 (germline): SGHTA, FQGNSA. The CDR3 sequence: CASRLGRGDEQFF. The DNA of the CDR3 is TGTGCCAGCAGGTTAGGGCGGGGCGATGAGCAGTTCTTC.

This chain links TRBV10-2 with TRBJ1-5; TRBD1 aligns across 7 bases. The length of the CDR3 is 13 residues. CDR1 and CDR2 from the germline V gene are WSHSY and SAAADI. Trimming cost V 8 bases and J 1 base; bases outside gene matches: 2. CDR3 amino acids: CASGGQSNQPQHF. CDR3 bases: TGCGCCAGCGGGGGACAGAGCAATCAGCCCCAGCATTTT.

The chain carries TRBV9 and TRBJ2-3, with TRBD2 matching 9 bases. The germline CDR1 and CDR2 sequences are SGDLS and YYNGEE. The CDR3 totals 15 residues. V lost 4 bases, J lost 0 bases, and 3 bases stayed unmatched. The DNA of the CDR3 is TGTGCCAGCAGCCGAACTAGCGGGAGCACAGATACGCAGTATTTT. This codes for CASSRTSGSTDTQYF.

This clone showed up just once. The chain joins TRBV18 to TRBJ2-3, with TRBD2 matching over 12 bases. Germline V gene sequence: CDR1 KGHSH, CDR2 LQKENI. This CDR3 has 17 residues. V gave up 0 bases and J gave up 6 bases; unmatched junction bases: 7. The CDR3 DNA follows: TGTGCCAGCTCACCACCTGGACTAGCGGGGAGCCTGGATACGCAGTATTTT. Translating gives CASSPPGLAGSLDTQYF. The whole variable domain, filled in from reference TRBV18 and TRBJ2-3, reads NAGVMQNPRHLVRRRGQEARLRCSPMKGHSHVYWYRQLPEEGLKFMVYLQKENIIDESGMPKERFSAEFPKEGPSILRIQQVVRGDSAAYFCASSPPGLAGSLDTQYFGPGTRLTVL.

The chain carries TRBV6-2 or TRBV6-3 and TRBJ1-1; the D gene is possibly TRBD1 (5 bases). Looked up from germline, CDR1 is MNHEY and CDR2 is SVGEGT. The CDR3 loop spans 15 amino acids. V lost 0 bases and J 5 bases, leaving 13 bases between the germline ends. The CDR3 loop is CASSYSDPGGTEAFF. CDR3 in DNA: TGTGCCAGCAGTTACTCGGATCCGGGGGGAACTGAAGCTTTCTTT.

A single count supports this clone. The gene calls are TRBV6-1 and TRBJ1-1, with D unresolved. This CDR3 comprises 16 residues. Trimming pared 2 bases from V and 1 base from J, leaving 14 bases between. Germline loops: CDR1 MNHNS, CDR2 SASEGT. The CDR3 region has the DNA TGTGCCAGCAGTGAACGGCGCGGAGCGGGGAACACTGAAGCTTTCTTT. This encodes CASSERRGAGNTEAFF.

The genes are TRBV25-1 and TRBJ1-6; D not certain. From germline, CDR1 is MGHDK and CDR2 SYGVNS. The CDR3 runs 14 residues. Trimming cost V 3 bases and J 0 bases, with 3 bases left between them. This chain's CDR3 is CASSDSSYNSPLHF. Written as DNA, the CDR3 is TGTGCCAGCAGTGACAGCTCCTATAATTCACCCCTCCACTTT.

The chain joins TRBV27 to TRBJ2-2; maybe TRBD1 (5 bases). The CDR3 has 17 residues. Germline CDR1 MNHEY, CDR2 SMNVEV (reference sequence). With 4 bases removed from V and 2 bases from J, the gap between germline ends came to 17 bases. CDR3 sequence: CASSSPRQGYNTGELFF. CDR3 coding DNA: TGTGCCAGCAGTTCTCCTCGCCAGGGATATAACACCGGGGAGCTGTTTTTT.

The chain couples TRBV5-6 to TRBJ2-1; perhaps D is TRBD1 or TRBD2 (5 bases each). The CDR3 is 16 amino acids. Germline CDR1 SGHDT, CDR2 YYEEEE. Trimming removed 6 bases from V and 0 bases from J, with 16 bases in between. CDR3: CASTMVGGSSYNEQFF. The CDR3 nucleotides read TGTGCCAGCACCATGGTTGGGGGAAGCTCCTACAATGAGCAGTTCTTC.

This chain uses TRBV9 with TRBJ1-3; 8 positions match TRBD1. The length of the CDR3 is 17 residues. The junction had 13 bases not matched to a gene; V was cut back by 4 bases and J by 4 bases. Per the germline V gene, CDR1 is SGDLS and CDR2 is YYNGEE. The CDR3 is CASSPRTGNNLGNTIYF. The CDR3 nucleotides are TGTGCCAGCAGCCCGAGGACAGGGAATAATTTGGGAAACACCATATATTTT.

The CDR3, as DNA: TGTGCCAGCAGCTTAGGGCTAGCGGGGACTAATACGAGGCAGTATTTT. This sequence encodes CASSLGLAGTNTRQYF. The chain employs TRBV13 and TRBJ2-3, with TRBD2 matching 9 bases. J lost 11 bases, V lost 0 bases, and 12 bases had no gene match. The CDR3 consists of 16 residues. Germline V lookup: CDR1 PRHDT, CDR2 FYEKMQ (reference sequence).

Only a few counts were recorded for this clone. V usage is TRBV19 and J usage is TRBJ2-7, with D perhaps matching TRBD2 (5 bases). The germline gives CDR1 LNHDA, CDR2 SQIVND (reference sequence). The V end was cut by 1 base, the J end by 0 bases, with 7 bases between. CDR3 length equals 14 residues. In DNA form, the CDR3 reads TGTGCCAGTAGTATAGCGGGGAGCTCCTACGAGCAGTACTTC. Its translation: CASSIAGSSYEQYF.

This clone was seen once. The rearrangement links TRBV5-4 to TRBJ2-6; 10 nucleotides match TRBD1. This CDR3 region has 17 residues. The germline V gene encodes CDR1 SGHNT and CDR2 YYREEE (reference sequence). J gave up 2 bases and V 5 bases, and 7 bases lay outside the gene matches. CDR3 protein: CASSSGQGEAGANVLTF. CDR3 in DNA: TGTGCCAGCAGTTCTGGACAGGGGGAAGCTGGGGCCAACGTCCTGACTTTC.

The genes are TRBV19 and TRBJ1-4, with D unresolved. This CDR3 is 12 amino acids long. Germline CDR1 LNHDA, CDR2 SQIVND (reference sequence). V was shortened by 7 bases and J by 8 bases, with 11 bases between the two germline ends. CDR3 loop: CASTLQGEKLFF. CDR3 DNA sequence: TGTGCCAGTACCCTTCAAGGAGAAAAACTGTTTTTT.

V is TRBV4-1 and J is TRBJ2-7; 8 bases are a match to TRBD1. The CDR3 has 14 amino acids. V shed 1 base, J shed 5 bases, and the junction held 4 bases outside the gene matches. Germline CDR1 reads MGHRA; CDR2 reads YSYEKL. The CDR3 spells CASSQARDRNEQYF. CDR3 sequence (DNA): TGCGCCAGCAGCCAAGCTAGGGACAGGAACGAGCAGTACTTC.

The V call is TRBV7-8, the J call TRBJ2-1; 9 nucleotides agree with TRBD2. The germline gives CDR1 SGHVS, CDR2 FQNEAQ. The CDR3 consists of 13 residues. The trim removed 5 bases at V and 14 bases at J, leaving 10 bases unmatched. This CDR3 is CASSPRAGGFKFF. The CDR3 DNA follows: TGTGCCAGCAGCCCAAGGGCGGGGGGGTTCAAGTTCTTC.

The CDR3 bases are TGTGCCAGTAGATCCCTTGGGGATCAGCCCCAGCATTTT. Translated, it gives CASRSLGDQPQHF. This rearrangement joins TRBV19 to TRBJ1-5, with D uncertain. Trimming removed 6 bases from V and 5 bases from J, with 11 bases in between. The CDR3 extends over 13 amino acids. Germline V gene lookup returns CDR1 LNHDA and CDR2 SQIVND (reference sequence).

This rearrangement joins TRBV24-1 to TRBJ2-1; 16 positions agree with TRBD2. In germline, CDR1 is KGHDR, CDR2 SFDVKD. CDR3 size: 20 residues. V trimming: 3 bases; J trimming: 0 bases; junction bases outside the gene matches: 7. In DNA, the CDR3 is TGTGCCACCAGTGATCCACCGGGACTAGCGGGGGGGAGCTCCTACAATGAGCAGTTCTTC. It yields the protein CATSDPPGLAGGSSYNEQFF.

The chain joins TRBV7-3 to TRBJ1-1, with D perhaps matching TRBD1 (5 bases). The CDR3 consists of 14 residues. CDR1 is SGHTA and CDR2 is FQGTGA in the germline V gene. V was cut by 4 bases and J by 5 bases, with 14 bases left in between. CDR3 nucleotides: TGTGCCAGCAGCTCTAGGGGAGGGCGGACTGAAGCTTTCTTT. Translating it yields CASSSRGGRTEAFF.

A note on this clone: Its ends do not fully match the called genes, so a read error is possible. The chain recombines TRBV7-6 with TRBJ1-4; D unclear. Germline CDR1 reads SGHVS; CDR2 reads FNYEAQ. CDR3 length: 15 amino acids. The chain's CDR3 is CASSLDADFGEKLFF. For the CDR3, the DNA is TGTGCCAGCAGTTTAGACGCGGACTTTGGGGAAAAACTGTTTTTT.

The V call is TRBV4-2, the J call TRBJ2-5; TRBD1 agrees at 8 bases. The CDR3 is made up of 14 amino acids. Germline CDR1 reads LGHNA; CDR2 reads YNFKEQ. Trimming at V came to 3 bases and at J to 5 bases, leaving 5 bases not matched to a gene. The CDR3 bases are TGTGCCAGCAGCCATCAGGGGGCGCAGGAGACCCAGTACTTC. The encoded protein is CASSHQGAQETQYF.

This clone was seen more than once but under ten times. This chain connects TRBV21-1 to TRBJ1-1. TRBV21-1 is a listed pseudogene. This CDR3 comprises 15 residues. The CDR3 region is CASSPGAEGNTEAFF. The CDR3 DNA sequence: TGTGCCAGCTCTCCCGGGGCAGAGGGGAACACTGAAGCTTTCTTT.

The chain combines TRBV14 with TRBJ2-2; weak D call: TRBD2 (6 bases). V was trimmed by 4 bases and J by 6 bases, leaving 9 bases between them. Germline V gene lookup returns CDR1 SGHDN and CDR2 FVKESK. This CDR3 is built from 13 residues. The CDR3 DNA is TGTGCCAGCAGCCGCACGGGGGCCGGGGAGCTGTTTTTT. It yields the protein CASSRTGAGELFF.

In nucleotides, the CDR3 is TGTGCCAGCTCACCGATAAACGGGGTCCAAGAGACCCAGTACTTC. This encodes CASSPINGVQETQYF. This chain joins TRBV18 and TRBJ2-5, with a possible D match to TRBD2 (5 bases). CDR1 and CDR2 from the germline V gene are KGHSH and LQKENI. Trimming removed 3 bases from V and 1 base from J, with 12 bases in between. CDR3 size: 15 residues.